The 20 T cell receptor beta chains in this list originate from one sample, sequenced in a study of cytotoxic CD8 clonotypes in ibrutinib-treated CLL. Generated by immunoSEQ multiplex PCR, the TCRdb table keeps only in-frame clones and is missing some. The top ten clones hold just under 25% of a sample with approximately 97,000 clones, 60% to 80% of them seen once. This specimen consisted of PBMCs, obtained after 24 months of ibrutinib treatment. The receptors come from a human donor with chronic lymphocytic leukemia.

The chain uses TRBV4-2 and TRBJ1-5, with unresolved D. The CDR3 is 13 amino acids. Trimming cost V 0 bases and J 6 bases, with 6 bases left between them. Per germline, CDR1 LGHNA and CDR2 YNFKEQ. The DNA for the CDR3 is TGTGCCAGCAGCCAAGACCCAAGTCAGCCCCAGCATTTT. It yields the protein CASSQDPSQPQHF.

The chain has TRBV28 and TRBJ1-2; no reliable D call. Trimming took off 7 bases at V and 1 base at J, with 16 bases between the two ends. Germline V gene lookup returns CDR1 MDHEN and CDR2 SYDVKM. The CDR3 runs 15 residues. In nucleotides, the CDR3 is TGTGCCAGCAAAGTCGTGGAAACAGTTAACTATGGCTACACCTTC. Translated: CASKVVETVNYGYTF.

The chain couples TRBV30 to TRBJ1-5; a weak D match, TRBD1 (5 bases). There are 15 residues in the CDR3. V dropped 2 bases and J dropped 5 bases, with 16 bases sitting between them. In germline, CDR1 is GTSNPN, CDR2 SVGIG (reference sequence). The DNA for the CDR3 is TGTGCCTGGAGTATGGGGGGTACCCTCTATCAGCCCCAGCATTTT. This gives the protein CAWSMGGTLYQPQHF.

The rearrangement links TRBV7-9 to TRBJ1-2; no clear D. The CDR3 contains 12 residues. Germline assignment: CDR1 SEHNR and CDR2 FQNEAQ (reference sequence). V lost 3 bases and J 6 bases, leaving 8 bases between the germline ends. This chain's CDR3 is CASSFSDDGYTF. The CDR3 DNA follows: TGTGCCAGCAGCTTCTCGGACGATGGCTACACCTTC.

The V call is TRBV27, the J call TRBJ2-4; D is possibly TRBD1 or TRBD2 (5 bases each). The CDR3 totals 13 residues. With 6 bases removed from V and 8 bases from J, the gap between germline ends came to 14 bases. CDR1 and CDR2 from the germline V gene are MNHEY and SMNVEV (reference sequence). CDR3 nucleotide sequence: TGTGCCAGCAGCGGCCAGGGAGTCCACATTCAGTACTTC. Residues: CASSGQGVHIQYF.

The chain combines TRBV2 with TRBJ1-4, with a weak D call TRBD1 (6 bases). The CDR3 runs 13 residues. Deletions cut 11 bases from V and 5 bases from J, with 15 bases between. In germline, CDR1 is SNHLY, CDR2 FYNNEI. CDR3 nucleotides: TGTGCCGGGACACGGGCCTGGAATGAAAAACTGTTTTTT. Its protein is CAGTRAWNEKLFF.

J is TRBJ1-5 and V is TRBV6-6; D might be TRBD1 (6 bases). V dropped 11 bases and J dropped 5 bases, with 10 bases sitting between them. CDR1 and CDR2 (germline): MNHNY, SVGAGI (reference sequence). CDR3 length equals 11 residues. The CDR3 loop is CAAGADQPQHF. The CDR3 bases are TGTGCCGCAGGGGCGGATCAGCCCCAGCATTTT.

The chain recombines TRBV18 with TRBJ1-1, with TRBD1 as a possible D gene (5 bases). From germline, CDR1 is KGHSH and CDR2 LQKENI. The CDR3 loop spans 13 amino acids. V lost 4 bases, J lost 11 bases, and 17 bases lay in between. The CDR3 coding sequence is TGTGCCAGCTCACGTTTGGAGGGCAGGGAGGCTTTCTTT. It specifies CASSRLEGREAFF. The variable domain in full, with the rest retrieved from reference TRBV18 and TRBJ1-1, is NAGVMQNPRHLVRRRGQEARLRCSPMKGHSHVYWYRQLPEEGLKFMVYLQKENIIDESGMPKERFSAEFPKEGPSILRIQQVVRGDSAAYFCASSRLEGREAFFGQGTRLTVV.

The V call is TRBV11-3, the J call TRBJ2-3, with unresolved D. The V end lost 0 bases, the J end lost 6 bases, and 7 bases lay between the germline ends. CDR3 length equals 13 residues. CDR1 and CDR2 from the germline V gene are SGHNT and YENEEA. CDR3 loop: CASSLDRSDTQYF. The CDR3 region has the DNA TGTGCCAGCAGCTTAGATCGGTCGGATACGCAGTATTTT.

The chain joins TRBV5-1 to TRBJ2-2; 8 bases line up with TRBD2. The V and J ends lost 4 bases and 0 bases, in that order; junction bases with no gene match: 5. The CDR3 is 16 residues long. CDR1 is SGHRS and CDR2 is YFSETQ in the germline V gene. This CDR3 is CASSVSGDTNTGELFF. The CDR3 bases are TGCGCCAGCAGCGTTAGCGGGGACACGAACACCGGGGAGCTGTTTTTT.

This sequence joins TRBV5-1 and TRBJ2-1; 10 bases align to TRBD2. The V and J ends lost 0 bases and 6 bases, in that order; junction bases with no gene match: 3. Germline CDR1 is SGHRS and CDR2 is YFSETQ. This CDR3 has 15 amino acids. The CDR3 DNA sequence: TGCGCCAGCAGCTTGGCTCTAGCGGGAGCCAATGAGCAGTTCTTC. As protein: CASSLALAGANEQFF.

This sequence joins TRBV11-2 and TRBJ1-5; D ambiguous. CDR1 SGHAT and CDR2 FQNNGV come from the germline V gene. V was cut by 4 bases and J by 9 bases, with 16 bases left in between. The CDR3 consists of 14 residues. CDR3 in amino acids: CASSYGVPSMPQHF. As DNA, the CDR3 is TGTGCCAGCAGCTACGGGGTCCCATCAATGCCCCAGCATTTT.

This clone has only a few counts. The V call is TRBV5-6, the J call TRBJ2-7; D not certain. CDR3 length: 16 residues. The ends were cut back, 0 bases at V and 3 bases at J, with 16 bases in the middle. Germline CDR1 reads SGHDT; CDR2 reads YYEEEE. In DNA, the CDR3 is TGTGCCAGCAGCTTGGAGGTCAGCCGAGTGGGCTACGAGCAGTACTTC. It yields the protein CASSLEVSRVGYEQYF.

This rearrangement joins TRBV2 to TRBJ1-1, with D possibly being TRBD1 (5 bases). Germline V gene data show CDR1 as SNHLY and CDR2 as FYNNEI. The CDR3 runs 13 residues. V shed 3 bases and J shed 4 bases, with 9 bases lying between them. The CDR3 nucleotides are TGTGCCAGCAGTGAGAGACAGATCACTGAAGCTTTCTTT. It codes for CASSERQITEAFF.

The chain has TRBV7-2 and TRBJ2-1; 7 positions agree with TRBD2. The CDR3 runs to 15 residues. The V gene's germline CDR1 is SGHTA and CDR2 FQGNSA. V gave up 3 bases and J gave up 5 bases; unmatched junction bases: 7. CDR3 sequence (DNA): TGTGCCAGCAGCTTTAAATCGGGAGGCCACAATGAGCAGTTCTTC. Translation: CASSFKSGGHNEQFF.

This clone was counted between two and nine times. The chain is built from TRBV7-8 and TRBJ2-6; perhaps TRBD1 as D (6 bases). CDR1 and CDR2 from the germline V gene are SGHVS and FQNEAQ. This CDR3 region has 17 residues. V was shortened by 1 base and J by 2 bases, with 12 bases between the two germline ends. In DNA, the CDR3 is TGTGCCAGCAGCTTAGACAGGGTTGGCACTGGGGCCAACGTCCTGACTTTC. This sequence encodes CASSLDRVGTGANVLTF.

The V call is TRBV5-1, the J call TRBJ1-3, with a weak D call TRBD1 (6 bases). Germline CDR1 SGHRS, CDR2 YFSETQ. The CDR3 has 15 residues. V was shortened by 3 bases and J by 0 bases, with 10 bases between the two germline ends. CDR3 sequence reads: CASSWEQGSGNTIYF. The CDR3 DNA sequence: TGCGCCAGCAGCTGGGAACAGGGCTCTGGAAACACCATATATTTT.

This chain uses TRBV19 with TRBJ1-5; D is uncertain. Germline V gene sequence: CDR1 LNHDA, CDR2 SQIVND (reference sequence). This CDR3 region has 15 residues. Trimming cost V 0 bases and J 2 bases, with 8 bases left between them. CDR3 coding DNA: TGTGCCAGTAGTATAGATGGGAGGGGCAATCAGCCCCAGCATTTT. As protein: CASSIDGRGNQPQHF.

V usage is TRBV18 and J usage is TRBJ2-7, with 12 nucleotides matching TRBD1. Trimming took 2 bases from V and 7 from J; bases not matched to a gene: 12. The CDR3 has 17 residues. Germline V gene data show CDR1 as KGHSH and CDR2 as LQKENI. CDR3 amino acids: CASSPIILGQGAGEQYF. The DNA for the CDR3 is TGTGCCAGCTCACCAATAATTCTGGGACAGGGGGCGGGAGAGCAGTACTTC.

This chain's CDR3 is CASSTDGTGDSPLHF. The CDR3 DNA reads TGTGCCAGCAGCACCGACGGGACAGGGGACTCACCCCTCCACTTT. The chain employs TRBV9 and TRBJ1-6; 10 bases line up with TRBD1. This CDR3 contains 15 residues. Germline V CDR1 and CDR2: SGDLS, YYNGEE. V shed 4 bases and J 10 bases; nucleotides not matched to a gene: 8. Full variable domain (outside the CDR3, taken from reference TRBV9 and TRBJ1-6): DSGVTQTPKHLITATGQRVTLRCSPRSGDLSVYWYQQSLDQGLQFLIQYYNGEERAKGNILERFSAQQFPDLHSELNLSSLELGDSALYFCASSTDGTGDSPLHFGNGTRLTVT.